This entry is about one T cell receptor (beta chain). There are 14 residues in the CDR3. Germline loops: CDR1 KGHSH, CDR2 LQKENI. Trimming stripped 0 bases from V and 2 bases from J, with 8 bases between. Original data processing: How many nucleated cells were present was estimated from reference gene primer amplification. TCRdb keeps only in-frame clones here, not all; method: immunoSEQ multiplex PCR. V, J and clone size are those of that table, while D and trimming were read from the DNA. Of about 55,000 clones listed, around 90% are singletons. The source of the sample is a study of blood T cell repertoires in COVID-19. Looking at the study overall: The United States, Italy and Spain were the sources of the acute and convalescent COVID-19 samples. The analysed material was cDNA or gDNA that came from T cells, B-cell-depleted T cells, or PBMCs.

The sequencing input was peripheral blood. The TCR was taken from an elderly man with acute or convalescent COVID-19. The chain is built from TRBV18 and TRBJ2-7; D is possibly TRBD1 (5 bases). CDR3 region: CASSPPREPYEQYF. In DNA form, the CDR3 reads TGTGCCAGCTCACCACCCAGGGAACCCTACGAGCAGTACTTC. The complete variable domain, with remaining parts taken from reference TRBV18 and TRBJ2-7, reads NAGVMQNPRHLVRRRGQEARLRCSPMKGHSHVYWYRQLPEEGLKFMVYLQKENIIDESGMPKERFSAEFPKEGPSILRIQQVVRGDSAAYFCASSPPREPYEQYFGPGTRLTVT.